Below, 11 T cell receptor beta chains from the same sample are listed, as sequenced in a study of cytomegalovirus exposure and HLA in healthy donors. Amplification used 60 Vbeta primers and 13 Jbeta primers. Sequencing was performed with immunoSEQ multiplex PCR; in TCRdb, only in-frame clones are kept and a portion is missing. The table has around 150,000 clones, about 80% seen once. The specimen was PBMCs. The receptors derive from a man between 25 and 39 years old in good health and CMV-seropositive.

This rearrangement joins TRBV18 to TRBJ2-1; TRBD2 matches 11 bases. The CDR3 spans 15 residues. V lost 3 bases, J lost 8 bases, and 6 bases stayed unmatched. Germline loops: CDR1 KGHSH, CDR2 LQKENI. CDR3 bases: TGTGCCAGCTCACCTAGCGGGGGGGTCCTCGATGAGCAGTTCTTC. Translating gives CASSPSGGVLDEQFF. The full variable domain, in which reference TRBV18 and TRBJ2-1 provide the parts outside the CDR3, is NAGVMQNPRHLVRRRGQEARLRCSPMKGHSHVYWYRQLPEEGLKFMVYLQKENIIDESGMPKERFSAEFPKEGPSILRIQQVVRGDSAAYFCASSPSGGVLDEQFFGPGTRLTVL.

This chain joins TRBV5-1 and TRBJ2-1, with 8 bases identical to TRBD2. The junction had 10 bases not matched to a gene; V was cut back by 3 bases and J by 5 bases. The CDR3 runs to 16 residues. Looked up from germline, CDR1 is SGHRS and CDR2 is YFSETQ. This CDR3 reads CASSSIPGLGHNEQFF. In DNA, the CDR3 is TGCGCCAGCAGCTCGATACCGGGACTAGGTCACAATGAGCAGTTCTTC.

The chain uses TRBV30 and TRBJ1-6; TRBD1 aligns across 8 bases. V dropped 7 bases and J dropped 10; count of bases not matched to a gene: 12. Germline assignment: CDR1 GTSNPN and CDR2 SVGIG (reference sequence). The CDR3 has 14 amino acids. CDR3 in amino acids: CASAPQGAYSPLHF. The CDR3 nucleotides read TGTGCCTCTGCACCTCAGGGGGCGTACTCACCCCTCCACTTT.

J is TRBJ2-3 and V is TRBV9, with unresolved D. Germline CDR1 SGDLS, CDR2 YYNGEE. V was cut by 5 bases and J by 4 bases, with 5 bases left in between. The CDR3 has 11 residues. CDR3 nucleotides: TGTGCCAGCAGTTACTCAGATACGCAGTATTTT. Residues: CASSYSDTQYF.

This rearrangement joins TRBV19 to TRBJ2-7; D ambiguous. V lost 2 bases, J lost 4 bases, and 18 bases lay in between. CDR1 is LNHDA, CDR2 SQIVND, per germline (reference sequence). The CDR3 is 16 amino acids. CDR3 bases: TGTGCCAGTAGTATATTTACGTCGAGTAACCTATACGAGCAGTACTTC. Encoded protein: CASSIFTSSNLYEQYF.

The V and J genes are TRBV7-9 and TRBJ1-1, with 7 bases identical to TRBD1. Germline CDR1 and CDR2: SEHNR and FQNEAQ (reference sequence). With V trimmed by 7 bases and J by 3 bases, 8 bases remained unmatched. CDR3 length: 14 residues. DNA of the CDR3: TGTGCCAGCATCCCGGACAGGACGTACACTGAAGCTTTCTTT. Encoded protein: CASIPDRTYTEAFF.

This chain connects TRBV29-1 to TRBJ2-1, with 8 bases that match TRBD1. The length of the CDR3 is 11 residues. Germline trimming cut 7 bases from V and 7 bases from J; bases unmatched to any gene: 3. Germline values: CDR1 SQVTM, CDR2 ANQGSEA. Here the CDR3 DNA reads TGCAGCGCCCGGACAGGGAATGAGCAGTTCTTC. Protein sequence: CSARTGNEQFF.

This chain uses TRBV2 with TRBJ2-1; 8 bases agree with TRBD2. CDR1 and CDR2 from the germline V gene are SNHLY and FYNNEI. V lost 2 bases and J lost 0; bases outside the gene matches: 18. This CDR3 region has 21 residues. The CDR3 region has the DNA TGTGCCAGCAGTGAACTCCCTGCGAGCGGGAGACGGGCTAGCTCCTACAATGAGCAGTTCTTC. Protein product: CASSELPASGRRASSYNEQFF.

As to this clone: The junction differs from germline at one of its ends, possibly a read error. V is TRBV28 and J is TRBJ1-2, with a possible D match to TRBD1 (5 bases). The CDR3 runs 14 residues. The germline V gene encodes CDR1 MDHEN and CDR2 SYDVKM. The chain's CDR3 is CASSYTAGHYGYTF. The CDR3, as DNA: TGTGCCAGCAGTTATACAGCGGGGCACTACGGCTACACCTTC.

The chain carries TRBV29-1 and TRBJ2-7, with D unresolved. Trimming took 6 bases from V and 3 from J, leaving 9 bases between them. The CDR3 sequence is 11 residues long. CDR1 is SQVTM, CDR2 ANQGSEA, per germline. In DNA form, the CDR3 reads TGCAGCGTCCGTTCCCGCTACGAGCAGTACTTC. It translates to CSVRSRYEQYF.

CDR3 nucleotides: TGCGCCAGCGCCTCGGGACACGGGACTGGCTACACCTTC. Translated: CASASGHGTGYTF. The J gene is TRBJ1-2, the V gene TRBV5-1; weak D call: TRBD1 (6 bases). Germline CDR1 is SGHRS and CDR2 is YFSETQ. V shed 7 bases and J shed 7 bases, with 17 bases lying between them. There are 13 residues in the CDR3.